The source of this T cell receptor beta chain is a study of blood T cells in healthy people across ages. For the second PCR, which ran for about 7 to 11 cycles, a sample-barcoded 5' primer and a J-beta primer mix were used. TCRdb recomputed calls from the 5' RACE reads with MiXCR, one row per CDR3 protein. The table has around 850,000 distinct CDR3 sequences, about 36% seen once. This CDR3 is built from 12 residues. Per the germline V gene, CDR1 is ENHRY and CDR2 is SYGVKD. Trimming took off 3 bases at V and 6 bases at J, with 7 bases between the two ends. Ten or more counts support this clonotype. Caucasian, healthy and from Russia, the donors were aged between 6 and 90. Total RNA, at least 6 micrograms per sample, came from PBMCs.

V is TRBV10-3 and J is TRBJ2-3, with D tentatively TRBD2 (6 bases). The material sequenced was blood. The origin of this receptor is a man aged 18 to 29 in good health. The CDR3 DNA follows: TGTGCCATCAGTGATGGGGGGGATACGCAGTATTTT. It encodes CAISDGGDTQYF.